A single sample gave rise to the 29 T cell receptor beta chains below, sequenced in a study of vaccination effects on CD4 cells after COVID-19. Cells that had been cultured for roughly ten days were the source of isolated CD4+ T cells. Participants were vaccinated with two doses of either the BNT162b2 or mRNA-1273 vaccine. Data came from immunoSEQ multiplex PCR; TCRdb stores just in-frame clones and leaves some out. The sample carries tens of thousands of clones, over 65% recorded once. These receptors are not linked to any known antigen. Material: CD4+ T cells from PBMCs cultured without peptide, obtained after COVID-19 vaccination. The receptors originated from a human donor who received a COVID-19 vaccine.

The rearrangement joins TRBV24-1 to TRBJ2-3; D call uncertain. The ends were cut back, 0 bases at V and 3 bases at J, with 6 bases in the middle. This CDR3 is 14 amino acids long. The germline gives CDR1 KGHDR, CDR2 SFDVKD. CDR3 loop: CATSDLSRTDTQYF. DNA for the CDR3: TGTGCCACCAGTGATTTGAGCAGGACAGATACGCAGTATTTT.

This chain connects TRBV4-3 to TRBJ2-5, with unresolved D. V was clipped by 3 bases and J by 5 bases, with 13 bases between them. There are 14 residues in the CDR3. Germline V CDR1 and CDR2: LGHNA, YSLEER. CDR3 protein: CASSQTRSGETQYF. In DNA, the CDR3 is TGCGCCAGCAGCCAGACACGGTCGGGTGAGACCCAGTACTTC.

V usage is TRBV11-2 and J usage is TRBJ1-5; possibly TRBD1 for D (6 bases). Germline CDR1 SGHAT, CDR2 FQNNGV. The CDR3 is 14 amino acids. Deletions cut 5 bases from V and 5 bases from J, with 13 bases between. The CDR3 loop reads CASSDRQVDQPQHF. In DNA, the CDR3 is TGTGCCAGCAGCGACCGACAGGTGGATCAGCCCCAGCATTTT.

The chain employs TRBV18 and TRBJ1-5, with a tentative D call TRBD1 (5 bases). There are 16 residues in the CDR3. Germline V gene data show CDR1 as KGHSH and CDR2 as LQKENI. V was clipped by 2 bases and J by 6 bases, with 17 bases between them. This CDR3 is CASSPRGTGGTQPQHF. DNA for the CDR3: TGTGCCAGCTCACCAAGGGGAACGGGGGGAACTCAGCCCCAGCATTTT.

The chain recombines TRBV24-1 with TRBJ1-1; no definite D call. Trimming removed 4 bases from V and 4 bases from J, with 18 bases in between. Germline CDR1 and CDR2: KGHDR and SFDVKD. This CDR3 spans 16 amino acids. The CDR3 reads CATSDPSRAPGTEAFF. The CDR3 DNA reads TGTGCCACCAGTGACCCCTCAAGGGCCCCAGGCACTGAAGCTTTCTTT.

CDR3 sequence (DNA): TGTGCCTGCGTACTGAACGCCCTTTCTGGGGCCAACGTCCTGACTTTC. The encoded protein is CACVLNALSGANVLTF. V is TRBV30 and J is TRBJ2-6; D not resolved. The V and J ends lost 6 bases and 1 base respectively, with 16 bases between them. Germline values: CDR1 GTSNPN, CDR2 SVGIG (reference sequence). This CDR3 is built from 16 residues.

This chain links TRBV7-8 with TRBJ2-7, with 10 bases matching TRBD1. The CDR3 is 15 amino acids. Per the germline V gene, CDR1 is SGHVS and CDR2 is FQNEAQ. With 4 bases clipped from V and 5 bases from J, the junction kept 8 bases outside the gene matches. The DNA for the CDR3 is TGTGCCAGCAGCTCACGGGGACAGGGGAAGAACGAGCAGTACGTC. Its translation: CASSSRGQGKNEQYV.

CDR3 nucleotides: TGTGCCAGCAGCCAAGATTGGCGGGGTACGAACACTGAAGCTTTCTTT. Translating it yields CASSQDWRGTNTEAFF. The V call is TRBV3-1 (or the pseudogene TRBV3-2), the J call TRBJ1-1; the D is unclear. The CDR3 runs to 16 residues. V shed 0 bases and J shed 1 base, with 12 bases lying between them. CDR1 is LGHDT and CDR2 is YNNKEL in the germline V gene (reference sequence).

This clone occurred a few times. The CDR3 region has the DNA TGTGCCAGCAGCAAAGGGGCGGGTTGGGAAAAACTGTTTTTT. Amino acids: CASSKGAGWEKLFF. The V gene is TRBV6-5, the J gene TRBJ1-4, with D possibly being TRBD1 (5 bases). From germline, CDR1 is MNHEY and CDR2 SVGAGI. Deletions cut 6 bases from V and 8 bases from J, with 16 bases between. There are 14 residues in the CDR3.

This chain connects TRBV24-1 to TRBJ1-1; tentatively, D is TRBD1 (5 bases). Deletions cut 7 bases from V and 5 bases from J, with 19 bases between. CDR3 length equals 15 residues. Germline values: CDR1 KGHDR, CDR2 SFDVKD. DNA of the CDR3: TGTGCCACCAGGGGACCGGTGGATAGTGGAACTGAAGCTTTCTTT. Its protein product is CATRGPVDSGTEAFF.

CDR3 bases: TGTGCCAGCAGCTTGGTACGGACACTCTTGAACACTGAAGCTTTCTTT. Its protein is CASSLVRTLLNTEAFF. The chain is built from TRBV5-5 and TRBJ1-1, with D perhaps matching TRBD1 (5 bases). There are 16 residues in the CDR3. V lost 0 bases and J 0 bases, leaving 12 bases between the germline ends. The germline gives CDR1 SGHKS, CDR2 YYEKEE (reference sequence).

V usage is TRBV5-1 and J usage is TRBJ2-3; no reliable D call. Trimming cost V 4 bases and J 3 bases, with 12 bases left between them. From germline, CDR1 is SGHRS and CDR2 YFSETQ. CDR3 length equals 14 residues. The CDR3: CASSPFLPTDTQYF. The CDR3, as DNA: TGCGCCAGCAGCCCTTTTCTACCGACAGATACGCAGTATTTT.

The chain links TRBV5-1 to TRBJ1-2, with TRBD1 as a possible D gene (5 bases). This CDR3 has 15 residues. CDR1 and CDR2 (germline): SGHRS, YFSETQ. The V and J ends lost 0 bases and 4 bases respectively, with 13 bases between them. The CDR3 DNA is TGCGCCAGCAGCTTGGGTGAGGGGAGCGGCTATGGCTACACCTTC. It yields the protein CASSLGEGSGYGYTF.

The chain is built from TRBV7-2 and TRBJ2-5, with D possibly being TRBD2 (6 bases). Germline V gene lookup returns CDR1 SGHTA and CDR2 FQGNSA. This CDR3 is built from 14 residues. Trimming stripped 0 bases from V and 2 bases from J, with 7 bases between. The CDR3 protein is CASSLAGRQETQYF. The DNA for the CDR3 is TGTGCCAGCAGCTTAGCAGGGAGGCAAGAGACCCAGTACTTC.

This clone is a singleton in its sample. The chain has TRBV9 and TRBJ1-5, with unresolved D. CDR1 is SGDLS, CDR2 YYNGEE, per germline. V lost 0 bases and J 0 bases, leaving 7 bases between the germline ends. The CDR3 is made up of 15 amino acids. CDR3 sequence reads: CASSVGQNSNQPQHF. CDR3 bases: TGTGCCAGCAGCGTAGGTCAGAATAGCAATCAGCCCCAGCATTTT.

The chain carries TRBV19 and TRBJ2-5; the D gene is possibly TRBD2 (6 bases). The length of the CDR3 is 14 residues. The V and J ends lost 2 bases and 7 bases respectively, with 14 bases between them. Looked up from germline, CDR1 is LNHDA and CDR2 is SQIVND (reference sequence). Here the CDR3 reads CASSIRRLDGTQYF. The CDR3 coding sequence is TGTGCCAGTAGTATAAGGAGACTAGACGGGACCCAGTACTTC.

The chain recombines TRBV5-8 with TRBJ1-1, with D possibly matching TRBD1 (6 bases). Germline V CDR1 and CDR2: SGHTS, YDEGEE. This CDR3 comprises 13 residues. Trimming left V 5 bases short and J 8 bases short, with 16 bases between. CDR3 in amino acids: CASRHYQGREAFF. DNA of the CDR3: TGTGCCAGCAGGCACTACCAGGGGAGAGAAGCTTTCTTT.

The V and J genes are TRBV11-2 and TRBJ2-3; D is ambiguous. Deletions cut 5 bases from V and 6 bases from J, with 6 bases between. CDR3 length: 11 residues. From germline, CDR1 is SGHAT and CDR2 FQNNGV. The CDR3 protein is CASSPFDTQYF. The CDR3 bases are TGTGCCAGCAGCCCTTTCGATACGCAGTATTTT.

V usage is TRBV6-5 and J usage is TRBJ1-5; a weak D match, TRBD1 (6 bases). Per the germline V gene, CDR1 is MNHEY and CDR2 is SVGAGI. There are 15 residues in the CDR3. The V end was cut by 6 bases, the J end by 2 bases, with 14 bases between. Here the CDR3 DNA reads TGTGCCAGCAGAAAGGGGGGAGTAGGCAATCAGCCCCAGCATTTT. Translating it yields CASRKGGVGNQPQHF.

The V call is TRBV2, the J call TRBJ2-1; the match to TRBD1 covers 10 bases. Germline assignment: CDR1 SNHLY and CDR2 FYNNEI. This CDR3 contains 15 residues. J was trimmed by 8 bases and V by 5 bases; bases with no gene match: 9. CDR3 bases: TGTGCCAGCAGTTCCGGGACAGGGGTTCGGGATGAGCAGTTCTTC. Translating gives CASSSGTGVRDEQFF.

This chain connects TRBV25-1 to TRBJ1-2; 7 bases match TRBD1. This CDR3 has 13 amino acids. Trimming cost V 4 bases and J 4 bases; bases outside gene matches: 3. CDR1 and CDR2 (germline): MGHDK, SYGVNS. Here the CDR3 DNA reads TGTGCCAGCAGTGCAGGGACAGTCTATGGCTACACCTTC. Translation gives CASSAGTVYGYTF.

V is TRBV11-2 and J is TRBJ2-6, with D uncertain. There are 14 residues in the CDR3. CDR1 is SGHAT, CDR2 FQNNGV, per germline. Trimming removed 2 bases from V and 1 base from J, with 3 bases in between. In DNA, the CDR3 is TGTGCCAGCAGCTTAAATTCTGGGGCCAACGTCCTGACTTTC. Translation gives CASSLNSGANVLTF.

The chain has TRBV6-2 or TRBV6-3 and TRBJ2-1; tentative D call: TRBD2 (5 bases). V lost 0 bases to trimming and J lost 7 bases, with 13 bases between them. This CDR3 comprises 15 residues. Germline V gene data show CDR1 as MNHEY and CDR2 as SVGEGT. DNA of the CDR3: TGTGCCAGCAGTTACTCGAGAGCGCGAGGGAATGAGCAGTTCTTC. Amino acids: CASSYSRARGNEQFF.

There are a few counts of this clone. The genes are TRBV5-6 and TRBJ1-6, with D perhaps matching TRBD1 (6 bases). The V end was cut by 1 base, the J end by 9 bases, with 20 bases between. Germline V lookup: CDR1 SGHDT, CDR2 YYEEEE. This CDR3 contains 17 residues. CDR3 bases: TGTGCCAGCAGCTTGATTCGGGGGGGCGCGCAGGGTTCACCCCTCCACTTT. This sequence encodes CASSLIRGGAQGSPLHF.

V and J are TRBV3-1 (or the pseudogene TRBV3-2) and TRBJ1-2; 7 bases line up with TRBD1. V shed 4 bases, J shed 8 bases, and the junction held 16 bases outside the gene matches. The CDR3 loop spans 16 amino acids. CDR1 and CDR2 (germline): LGHDT, YNNKEL (reference sequence). The CDR3 loop is CASSLGTQGRLWGYTF. The CDR3 region has the DNA TGTGCCAGCAGCCTAGGAACACAGGGGCGTTTGTGGGGCTACACCTTC.

The chain links TRBV7-8 to TRBJ2-2, with D perhaps TRBD1 or TRBD2 (5 bases each). Germline V gene sequence: CDR1 SGHVS, CDR2 FQNEAQ. The length of the CDR3 is 13 residues. V was cut by 5 bases and J by 5 bases, with 9 bases left in between. The CDR3 spells CASSTGPTGELFF. CDR3 DNA: TGTGCCAGCAGCACGGGGCCGACCGGGGAGCTGTTTTTT.

In this sample, this clone turned up a few times. This rearrangement joins TRBV18 to TRBJ1-2, with 7 positions matching TRBD1. The CDR3 is 13 residues long. V lost 2 bases and J lost 8; bases outside the gene matches: 5. Germline V lookup: CDR1 KGHSH, CDR2 LQKENI. CDR3 protein: CASSPEGAQGYTF. CDR3 nucleotides: TGTGCCAGCTCACCAGAGGGGGCTCAAGGCTACACCTTC.

The J gene is TRBJ1-2, the V gene TRBV2, with 8 positions matching TRBD1. J lost 3 bases, V lost 6 bases, and 3 bases had no gene match. The CDR3 totals 13 residues. Per the germline V gene, CDR1 is SNHLY and CDR2 is FYNNEI. The CDR3 region has the DNA TGTGCCAGCAGCCGGGGACAGGACTATGGCTACACCTTC. It specifies CASSRGQDYGYTF.

Here the CDR3 reads CATSEAGQNYGYTF. The DNA for the CDR3 is TGTGCCACCAGTGAGGCGGGGCAGAACTATGGCTACACCTTC. This sequence joins TRBV24-1 and TRBJ1-2, with D perhaps matching TRBD1 (5 bases). The CDR3 is 14 residues long. Germline CDR1 reads KGHDR; CDR2 reads SFDVKD. The V end lost 4 bases, the J end lost 2 bases, and 10 bases lay between the germline ends.